Here is one TCR beta chain with its context. No antigen is known for it. Germline trimming cut 4 bases from V and 2 bases from J; bases unmatched to any gene: 7. This CDR3 comprises 15 residues. CDR1 is MNHEY, CDR2 SMNVEV, per germline (reference sequence). One entry per CDR3 protein, called by TCRdb with MiXCR from the RT-PCR reads. The sample lists hundreds of thousands of distinct CDR3 sequences, around a sixth seen once, with 9.5% to 13% in the top ten. This entry belongs to a study of response to subunit inactivated influenza vaccine. The study's findings and limits: After each seasonal influenza vaccination, few new T cells are recruited, the authors suggested.

Sequences were derived from PBMCs from blood, sampled about 12 days after vaccination. The chain is built from TRBV27 and TRBJ2-5; 7 nucleotides align to TRBD2. The receptor comes from a man in his fifties who received an inactivated influenza vaccine. This chain's CDR3 is CASSSLAGDQETQYF. The CDR3 nucleotides are TGTGCCAGCAGTTCCTTGGCGGGGGATCAAGAGACCCAGTACTTC.